The 27 T cell receptor beta chains given below trace back to one sample, sequenced in a study of OX40 agonist ivuxolimab in advanced cancers. Clones were read by immunoSEQ multiplex PCR, and TCRdb kept only the in-frame ones, dropping some. The data show about 77,000 clones, with under 90% seen just once and approximately 2.3% held by the top ten. Material: CD4+ or CD8+ T cells sorted from blood, obtained in a trial of the OX40 agonist ivuxolimab. These receptor sequences come from an adult with an advanced solid tumor such as melanoma, head and neck, liver or kidney cancer.

The genes are TRBV6-5 and TRBJ1-1, with D unclear. Per the germline V gene, CDR1 is MNHEY and CDR2 is SVGAGI. The V end lost 6 bases, the J end lost 0 bases, and 11 bases lay between the germline ends. CDR3 length: 14 residues. DNA of the CDR3: TGTGCCAGCAGCGGCGGGCTCTTGAACACTGAAGCTTTCTTT. Its protein is CASSGGLLNTEAFF.

The V gene is TRBV5-1, the J gene TRBJ2-2; 10 nucleotides line up with TRBD2. J was trimmed by 7 bases and V by 0 bases; bases with no gene match: 6. There are 16 residues in the CDR3. From germline, CDR1 is SGHRS and CDR2 YFSETQ. CDR3 nucleotides: TGCGCCAGCAGCTTGGTTTCTAGCGGGAGAGGCGGGGAGCTGTTTTTT. Translation: CASSLVSSGRGGELFF.

V gene TRBV12-5 combines with J gene TRBJ2-5, with D uncertain. Trimming removed 1 base at V and 2 bases at J, with 11 bases between. CDR3 size: 15 residues. Germline lookup yields CDR1 LGHNT and CDR2 FRNRAP. The CDR3 coding sequence is TGTGCTAGTGGTTTGGGTCAGGACCTACAAGAGACCCAGTACTTC. It encodes CASGLGQDLQETQYF.

The V and J genes are TRBV7-2 and TRBJ1-6; TRBD1 might be the D (5 bases). The CDR3 consists of 14 residues. The V and J ends lost 5 bases and 14 bases respectively, with 19 bases between them. Germline loops: CDR1 SGHTA, CDR2 FQGNSA. CDR3 sequence reads: CASSLGPSEGTLHF. CDR3 sequence (DNA): TGTGCCAGCAGCCTGGGACCATCGGAGGGCACCCTCCACTTT. The variable domain in full, with the rest retrieved from reference TRBV7-2 and TRBJ1-6, is GAGVSQSPSNKVTEKGKDVELRCDPISGHTALYWYRQSLGQGLEFLIYFQGNSAPDKSGLPSDRFSAERTGGSVSTLTIQRTQQEDSAVYLCASSLGPSEGTLHFGNGTRLTVT.

CDR3 DNA sequence: TGTGCCAGCTCACCACCCTCACGGGTGGGCGAGACCCAGTACTTC. This codes for CASSPPSRVGETQYF. V and J are TRBV18 and TRBJ2-5; D is unclear. The germline V gene encodes CDR1 KGHSH and CDR2 LQKENI. This CDR3 spans 15 amino acids. The V end lost 0 bases, the J end lost 5 bases, and 13 bases lay between the germline ends.

This clone was recorded only once. The chain uses TRBV6-1 and TRBJ2-2; TRBD1 aligns across 9 bases. Germline CDR1 is MNHNS and CDR2 is SASEGT. V lost 4 bases and J lost 4; bases outside the gene matches: 7. The CDR3 extends over 16 amino acids. CDR3 coding DNA: TGTGCCAGCAGTGGACACGAGACAGGGGGCACCGGGGAGCTGTTTTTT. Protein product: CASSGHETGGTGELFF.

J is TRBJ1-1 and V is TRBV9; weak D call: TRBD1 (6 bases). Trimming took 4 bases from V and 2 from J, leaving 18 bases between them. The CDR3 contains 16 residues. Per germline, CDR1 SGDLS and CDR2 YYNGEE. The CDR3 is CASSTEGGAINTEAFF. CDR3 coding DNA: TGTGCCAGCAGCACCGAGGGGGGGGCTATCAACACTGAAGCTTTCTTT.

J is TRBJ1-4 and V is TRBV7-7; 9 nucleotides align to TRBD1. CDR1 and CDR2 from the germline V gene are SSHAT and FNYEAQ (reference sequence). The CDR3 is 13 residues long. The CDR3 DNA is TGTGCGGTCGCGGGACAGGGTGGTGAAAAACTGTTTTTT. This codes for CAVAGQGGEKLFF. Based on the CDR3 plus reference TRBV7-7 and TRBJ1-4, the full variable domain is GAGVSQSPRYKVTKRGQDVTLRCDPISSHATLYWYQQALGQGPEFLTYFNYEAQPDKSGLPSDRFSAERPEGSISTLTIQRTEQRDSAMYRCAVAGQGGEKLFFGSGTQLSVL.

The V and J genes are TRBV5-1 and TRBJ1-1; TRBD1 aligns across 8 bases. Germline CDR1 and CDR2: SGHRS and YFSETQ. V dropped 0 bases and J dropped 1; count of bases not matched to a gene: 2. The CDR3 totals 15 residues. Here the CDR3 DNA reads TGCGCCAGCAGCTTGGTTCAGGGGGCGAACACTGAAGCTTTCTTT. The encoded protein is CASSLVQGANTEAFF.

The genes are TRBV4-1 and TRBJ1-4, with a tentative D call TRBD1 (5 bases). Trimming took 1 base from V and 6 from J, leaving 12 bases between them. Germline V lookup: CDR1 MGHRA, CDR2 YSYEKL. This CDR3 comprises 15 residues. DNA for the CDR3: TGCGCCAGCAGCCAAGGGCTCACCAGGGATGAAAAACTGTTTTTT. Amino acids: CASSQGLTRDEKLFF.

The J gene is TRBJ2-1, the V gene TRBV5-1, with TRBD2 matching over 7 bases. This CDR3 has 14 residues. The V gene end was trimmed by 1 base and the J gene end by 5 bases; junction bases not matched to a gene: 3. The germline CDR1 and CDR2 sequences are SGHRS and YFSETQ. DNA of the CDR3: TGCGCCAGCAGCTTGACTAGCGCCAACAATGAGCAGTTCTTC. Translating gives CASSLTSANNEQFF.

The gene calls are TRBV19 and TRBJ2-1; a possible D gene is TRBD1 (7 bases). Per germline, CDR1 LNHDA and CDR2 SQIVND (reference sequence). The CDR3 totals 13 residues. The V end lost 5 bases, the J end lost 6 bases, and 11 bases lay between the germline ends. CDR3 loop: CASSRQGGNEQFF. The CDR3, as DNA: TGTGCCAGTAGTCGCCAGGGGGGCAATGAGCAGTTCTTC.

This rearrangement joins TRBV11-2 to TRBJ1-2; D perhaps matches TRBD1 (5 bases). Trimming stripped 5 bases from V and 5 bases from J, with 15 bases between. This CDR3 has 14 amino acids. The germline gives CDR1 SGHAT, CDR2 FQNNGV. The CDR3 DNA sequence: TGTGCCAGCAGCCGGCAGGGAGCAAGTTATGGCTACACCTTC. Its translation: CASSRQGASYGYTF. Full variable domain (missing parts from reference TRBV11-2 and TRBJ1-2): EAGVAQSPRYKIIEKRQSVAFWCNPISGHATLYWYQQILGQGPKLLIQFQNNGVVDDSQLPKDRFSAERLKGVDSTLKIQPAKLEDSAVYLCASSRQGASYGYTFGSGTRLTVV.

This clone was detected only once. The chain is built from TRBV7-2 and TRBJ2-7; 10 bases fit TRBD2. The CDR3 runs to 15 residues. CDR1 and CDR2 (germline): SGHTA, FQGNSA. J gave up 4 bases and V 2 bases, and 5 bases lay outside the gene matches. The DNA for the CDR3 is TGTGCCAGCAGCTTAAAGCTAGCGGGAGTATACGAGCAGTACTTC. It is translated as CASSLKLAGVYEQYF.

The rearrangement uses TRBV11-1 and TRBJ1-1; D might be TRBD1 (6 bases). This CDR3 region has 15 residues. The V gene lost 7 bases and the J gene lost 3 bases, with 18 bases spanning the gap. CDR1 and CDR2 (germline): SGHAT, FQDESV (reference sequence). For the CDR3, the DNA is TGTGCCAGCACCCCCGGCGGGGGCAGGGACACTGAAGCTTTCTTT. Translated: CASTPGGGRDTEAFF.

The V call is TRBV5-1, the J call TRBJ1-1; tentatively, D is TRBD1 (6 bases). This CDR3 is built from 16 residues. The germline gives CDR1 SGHRS, CDR2 YFSETQ. V was trimmed by 0 bases and J by 0 bases, leaving 12 bases between them. CDR3 sequence: CASSLGWTALNTEAFF. As DNA, the CDR3 is TGCGCCAGCAGCTTGGGTTGGACAGCTCTGAACACTGAAGCTTTCTTT.

This chain links TRBV4-1 with TRBJ2-3; 8 positions match TRBD2. The CDR3 covers 17 residues. Unmatched junction bases numbered 6, after V lost 0 bases and J lost 1 base. Germline CDR1 is MGHRA and CDR2 is YSYEKL. CDR3 sequence (DNA): TGCGCCAGCAGCCAAGATTGGCCGGGGGGGGGCACAGATACGCAGTATTTT. Translation: CASSQDWPGGGTDTQYF.

The rearrangement links TRBV28 to TRBJ2-7; 15 bases are a match to TRBD2. The CDR3 runs 16 residues. The J segment lost 4 bases and the V segment lost 4 bases, leaving 5 bases of the junction unmatched. The V gene's germline CDR1 is MDHEN and CDR2 SYDVKM. In nucleotides, the CDR3 is TGTGCCAGCAGTTGGACTAGCGGGGGGGCCGGGTACGAGCAGTACTTC. It yields the protein CASSWTSGGAGYEQYF.

V gene TRBV11-2 combines with J gene TRBJ2-1; 8 nucleotides line up with TRBD1. Germline CDR1 reads SGHAT; CDR2 reads FQNNGV. The CDR3 sequence is 15 residues long. The V gene end was trimmed by 5 bases and the J gene end by 1 base; junction bases not matched to a gene: 4. CDR3 amino acids: CASSPTGGSYNEQFF. The CDR3 nucleotides are TGTGCCAGCAGCCCCACAGGGGGGTCCTACAATGAGCAGTTCTTC.

This sequence joins TRBV11-2 and TRBJ2-7; TRBD1 might be the D (5 bases). The CDR3 totals 12 residues. The V gene lost 1 base and the J gene lost 12 bases, with 13 bases spanning the gap. The germline CDR1 and CDR2 sequences are SGHAT and FQNNGV. The DNA of the CDR3 is TGTGCCAGCAGCTTAGTCCCGCAGGGCACGTACTTC. It yields the protein CASSLVPQGTYF.

The J gene is TRBJ1-2, the V gene TRBV4-1, with a tentative D call TRBD1 (5 bases). The germline V gene encodes CDR1 MGHRA and CDR2 YSYEKL. The CDR3 runs to 16 residues. V lost 1 base and J 3 bases, leaving 15 bases between the germline ends. The CDR3 is CASSQAPKGRDYGYTF. CDR3 DNA: TGCGCCAGCAGCCAAGCTCCTAAGGGGCGAGACTATGGCTACACCTTC.

The rearrangement links TRBV11-2 to TRBJ1-6; a possible D gene is TRBD1 (6 bases). CDR1 and CDR2 from the germline V gene are SGHAT and FQNNGV. Trimming pared 5 bases from V and 5 bases from J, leaving 22 bases between. There are 18 residues in the CDR3. CDR3 in DNA: TGTGCCAGCAGCCTCCTTTTCAGGGGTGGATCCAATAATTCACCCCTCCACTTT. Translation gives CASSLLFRGGSNNSPLHF.

The chain is built from TRBV19 and TRBJ2-1; perhaps D is TRBD1 or TRBD2 (5 bases each). The V and J ends lost 5 bases and 9 bases respectively, with 11 bases between them. Germline CDR1 reads LNHDA; CDR2 reads SQIVND (reference sequence). The CDR3 totals 12 residues. CDR3 sequence: CASSGGWSEQFF. CDR3 nucleotides: TGTGCCAGTAGTGGGGGTTGGAGTGAGCAGTTCTTC. The variable domain in full, with the rest retrieved from reference TRBV19 and TRBJ2-1, is DGGITQSPKYLFRKEGQNVTLSCEQNLNHDAMYWYRQDPGQGLRLIYYSQIVNDFQKGDIAEGYSVSREKKESFPLTVTSAQKNPTAFYLCASSGGWSEQFFGPGTRLTVL.

This clone was seen only a few times. The chain recombines TRBV5-6 with TRBJ1-6, with no clear D. Per germline, CDR1 SGHDT and CDR2 YYEEEE. CDR3 length equals 14 residues. V lost 7 bases to trimming and J lost 5 bases, with 13 bases between them. DNA of the CDR3: TGTGCCAGCGGCAGGCTGCAGAATAATTCACCCCTCCACTTT. Protein: CASGRLQNNSPLHF.

The chain links TRBV6-1 to TRBJ2-7, with 7 bases matching TRBD1. V shed 6 bases and J 1 base; nucleotides not matched to a gene: 3. The length of the CDR3 is 13 residues. Germline lookup yields CDR1 MNHNS and CDR2 SASEGT. CDR3 bases: TGTGCCAGCAGCGGACAGGCGTCCTACGAGCAGTACTTC. It encodes CASSGQASYEQYF.

V gene TRBV19 combines with J gene TRBJ1-4; 7 positions agree with TRBD1. V shed 7 bases, J shed 3 bases, and the junction held 8 bases outside the gene matches. There are 15 residues in the CDR3. Germline V lookup: CDR1 LNHDA, CDR2 SQIVND (reference sequence). The CDR3 spells CASKQGVAANEKLFF. The CDR3, as DNA: TGTGCCAGTAAGCAGGGGGTTGCTGCTAATGAAAAACTGTTTTTT.

The V and J genes are TRBV28 and TRBJ2-2, with D perhaps matching TRBD1 (7 bases). This CDR3 has 18 residues. V lost 3 bases to trimming and J lost 7 bases, with 24 bases between them. Germline CDR1 is MDHEN and CDR2 is SYDVKM. DNA of the CDR3: TGTGCCAGCAGTTTTTTGGGGCATATCGGAGGGGACAGCGGGGAGCTGTTTTTT. Protein sequence: CASSFLGHIGGDSGELFF.